The present T cell receptor beta chain was sequenced within a study of T cells expressing NK-cell markers. Study-wide context: Repertoire data for TCR beta were derived from sorted T cells (CD3+CD56+NKG2C+, CD3+CD56+NKG2C- and CD3+CD56-NKG2C+). Sequencing covered eight donors, seven HCMV-seropositive and one seronegative.

The germline CDR1 and CDR2 sequences are MNHEY and SMNVEV (reference sequence). The CDR3 runs 16 residues. With respect to this clonotype: Its antigen is undetermined.

General study results and limits: These same clonotypes (in several donors) also led the CD3+CD56-NKG2C+ fraction. Whether expanded NKG2C+ T cell clones were HCMV specific stayed uncertain.

After re-calling the 5' RACE reads, TCRdb lists one entry per CDR3 protein, DNA absent. In total, the table holds about 550,000 distinct CDR3 sequences. The sample taken for sequencing was blood T cells: a sorted CD56 or NKG2C T cell subset, CD4+ or CD8+ T cells, or bulk PBMC T cells (not recorded which). This clonotype was sampled from a man aged 18 to 30 in good health. The rearrangement links TRBV27 to TRBJ2-1; TCRdb names TRBD2, which stays unverified in the absence of DNA. This CDR3 is CASSTLGLAGFNEQFF.